This T cell receptor (beta chain) was profiled in a study of blood T cell repertoires in COVID-19. Across the whole study: Specimens from acute and convalescent COVID-19 originated in the United States, Italy and Spain. The analysed material was cDNA or gDNA that came from T cells, B-cell-depleted T cells, or PBMCs.

In the original analysis: How many nucleated cells were present was estimated from reference gene primer amplification. Repertoires were generated with immunoSEQ multiplex PCR, while TCRdb's copy carries only in-frame clones and drops some. That table gives V, J and clone size, and the DNA gave D and trimming. This sample has a few hundred thousand clones, with approximately 85% found just once. This clone was seen only once. Germline assignment: CDR1 SGHDN and CDR2 FVKESK. There are 13 residues in the CDR3. V shed 3 bases and J 5 bases; nucleotides not matched to a gene: 1. Sequencing was carried out using peripheral blood. The J gene is TRBJ1-1, the V gene TRBV14; 9 nucleotides match TRBD1. The TCR was taken from a human donor in a cohort sampled during active COVID-19. CDR3 nucleotide sequence: TGTGCCAGCAGCCAGGACAGGGGTACTGAAGCTTTCTTT. Protein product: CASSQDRGTEAFF.